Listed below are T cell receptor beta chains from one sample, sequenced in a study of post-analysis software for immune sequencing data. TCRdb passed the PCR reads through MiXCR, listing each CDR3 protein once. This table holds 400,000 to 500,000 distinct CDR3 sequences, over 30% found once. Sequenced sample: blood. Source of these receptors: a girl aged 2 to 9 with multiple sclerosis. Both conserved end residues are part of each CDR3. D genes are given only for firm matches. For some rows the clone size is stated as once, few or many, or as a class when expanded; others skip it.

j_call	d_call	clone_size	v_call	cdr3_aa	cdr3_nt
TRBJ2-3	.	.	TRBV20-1	CSARVSGLFTDTQYF	TGCAGTGCTAGAGTTTCGGGATTATTTACAGATACGCAGTATTTT
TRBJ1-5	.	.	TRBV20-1	CSAKALLGVPSLQPQHF	TGCAGTGCTAAAGCACTTCTGGGGGTGCCTTCGCTTCAGCCCCAGCATTTT
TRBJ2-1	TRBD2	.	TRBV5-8	CASRRTSGRLSYNEQFF	TGTGCCAGCAGACGGACTAGCGGGAGGTTGTCCTACAATGAGCAGTTCTTC
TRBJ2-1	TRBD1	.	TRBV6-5	CASSYSGATGGNEQFF	TGTGCCAGCAGTTACTCGGGGGCAACAGGGGGCAATGAGCAGTTCTTC
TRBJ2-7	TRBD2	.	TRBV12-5	CASGLVPSGSRYEQYF	TGTGCTAGTGGTTTGGTACCTAGCGGGAGTAGGTACGAGCAGTACTTC
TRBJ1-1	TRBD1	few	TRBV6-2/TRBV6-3	CASSYSPAGQLMNTEAFF	TGTGCCAGCAGTTACTCTCCAGCGGGACAGTTGATGAACACTGAAGCTTTCTTT
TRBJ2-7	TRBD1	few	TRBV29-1	CSAGDSYNEQYF	TGCAGCGCTGGGGACAGTTACAACGAGCAGTACTTC
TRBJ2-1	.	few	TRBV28	CASSLRGFASYNEQFF	TGTGCCAGCAGTTTGAGGGGTTTTGCCTCCTACAATGAGCAGTTCTTC
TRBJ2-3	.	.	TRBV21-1	CASSRDAQDGDTQYF	TGTGCCAGCAGCAGGGACGCCCAGGACGGGGATACGCAGTATTTT
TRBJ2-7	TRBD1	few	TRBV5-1	CASSLLPGQGVNEQYF	TGCGCCAGCAGCCTCTTACCGGGACAGGGGGTTAACGAGCAGTACTTC
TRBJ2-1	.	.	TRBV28	CASSLFKGQGNNEQFF	TGTGCCAGCAGTTTATTTAAAGGGCAGGGGAACAATGAGCAGTTCTTC
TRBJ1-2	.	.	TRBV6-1	CASSAGQGANYGYTF	TGTGCCAGCAGTGCAGGGCAGGGTGCTAACTATGGCTACACCTTC
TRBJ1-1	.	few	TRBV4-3	CASSQEAVQARTEAFF	TGCGCCAGCAGCCAAGAGGCGGTACAGGCCCGCACTGAAGCTTTCTTT
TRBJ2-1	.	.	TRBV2	CASMRQGVGNEQFF	TGTGCCAGCATGAGGCAGGGTGTCGGCAATGAGCAGTTCTTC
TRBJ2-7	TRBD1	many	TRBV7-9	CASSLTGGLTYEQYF	TGTGCCAGCAGCTTAACAGGGGGATTGACCTACGAGCAGTACTTC
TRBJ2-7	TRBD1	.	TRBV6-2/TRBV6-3	CASNIVPGTGFYDEQYF	TGTGCCAGCAACATCGTTCCGGGGACAGGGTTTTACGACGAGCAGTACTTC
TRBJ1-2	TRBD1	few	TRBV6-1	CASTRGTGERWIYGYTF	TGTGCCAGCACCCGCGGGACAGGGGAAAGGTGGATCTATGGCTACACCTTC
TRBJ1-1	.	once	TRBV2	CASARNMNTEAFF	TGTGCCAGCGCCCGGAACATGAACACTGAAGCTTTCTTT
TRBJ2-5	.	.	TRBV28	CASSFNQWGADQETQYF	TGTGCCAGCAGTTTTAATCAGTGGGGTGCCGATCAAGAGACCCAGTACTTC
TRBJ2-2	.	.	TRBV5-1	CASSPPERGANTGELFF	TGCGCCAGCAGCCCACCGGAACGGGGCGCGAACACCGGGGAGCTGTTTTTT
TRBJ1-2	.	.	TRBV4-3	CASSQDLRVGYTF	TGCGCCAGCAGCCAAGATCTCAGGGTGGGCTACACCTTC
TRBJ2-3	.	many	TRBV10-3	CAISGTDTQYF	TGTGCCATCAGTGGCACAGATACGCAGTATTTT
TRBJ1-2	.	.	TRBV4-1	CASSQDPASGGERVYGYTF	TGCGCCAGCAGCCAAGATCCGGCTAGCGGGGGCGAAAGGGTCTATGGCTACACCTTC
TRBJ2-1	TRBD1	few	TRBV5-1	CASSLLPTGERNEQFF	TGCGCCAGCAGCTTGTTACCGACAGGGGAGCGGAATGAGCAGTTCTTC
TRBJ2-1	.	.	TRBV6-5	CASRGRRASSYNEQFF	TGTGCCAGCAGAGGGAGGCGGGCCAGCTCCTACAATGAGCAGTTCTTC
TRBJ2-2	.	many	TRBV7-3	CASSLTPGSNTGELFF	TGTGCCAGCAGCTTAACGCCGGGTTCGAACACCGGGGAGCTGTTTTTT
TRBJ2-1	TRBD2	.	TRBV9	CASSVFPSGSWGVRDEQFF	TGTGCCAGCAGCGTATTTCCTAGCGGGAGCTGGGGGGTTAGGGATGAGCAGTTCTTC